The sequence of this T cell receptor beta chain was determined in a study of blood T cells in healthy people across ages. At least 6 micrograms of total RNA were extracted per sample. Per germline, CDR1 MNHEY and CDR2 SVGAGI. The CDR3 is 15 amino acids. V was clipped by 6 bases and J by 2 bases; unmatched bases: 6. The use of a sample-barcoded 5' primer and a J-beta primer mix characterized a second PCR of roughly 7 to 11 cycles. One entry per CDR3 protein results from TCRdb running MiXCR on the 5' RACE reads. The table has around 1.5 million distinct CDR3 sequences, approximately 59% seen once; the top ten hold approximately 7%.

The rearrangement uses TRBV6-5 and TRBJ2-3, with TRBD2 matching over 9 bases. The TCR was taken from a man younger than 35 in good health. Material: blood. CDR3 region: CASSPAGGFTDTQYF. CDR3 sequence (DNA): TGTGCCAGCAGCCCCGCGGGGGGGTTCACAGATACGCAGTATTTT.